The TCR beta chain described here comes from a study of T-cell memory formation after mild COVID-19. In the study overall: The two donors had largely donor-specific TCR clusters. Study outcomes and limitations: Among clones peaking at day 37 in the second wave, SARS-CoV-2 specificity remained unconfirmed. Shrinking CD4+ clones were chiefly CM and EM; CD8+ ones were chiefly EMRA. Some SARS-CoV-2-responding clones were already detected in memory before infection.

CDR1 and CDR2 (germline): SGHRS, YFSETQ. The V gene lost 6 bases and the J gene lost 6 bases, with 13 bases spanning the gap. The CDR3 is 13 amino acids. This clonotype was detected a few times. Its target is unknown. One entry per CDR3 protein, called by TCRdb with MiXCR from the 5' RACE reads. The repertoire holds some 490,000 distinct CDR3 sequences, with 15% to 20% as singletons. The source of this sequence is an adult woman who had mild COVID-19 (a few samples of this study predate the infection). Cell type and time point are not known. The sequencing input was PBMCs or a T cell subset sorted from them (not recorded which). The chain carries TRBV5-1 and TRBJ2-4, with a possible D match to TRBD1 (5 bases). This chain's CDR3 is CASTLTTGNIQYF. The CDR3 DNA reads TGCGCCAGCACCCTGACCACAGGAAACATTCAGTACTTC. Combining the CDR3 with reference TRBV5-1 and TRBJ2-4 gives the whole variable domain KAGVTQTPRYLIKTRGQQVTLSCSPISGHRSVSWYQQTPGQGLQFLFEYFSETQRNKGNFPGRFSGRQFSNSRSEMNVSTLELGDSALYLCASTLTTGNIQYFGAGTRLSVL.